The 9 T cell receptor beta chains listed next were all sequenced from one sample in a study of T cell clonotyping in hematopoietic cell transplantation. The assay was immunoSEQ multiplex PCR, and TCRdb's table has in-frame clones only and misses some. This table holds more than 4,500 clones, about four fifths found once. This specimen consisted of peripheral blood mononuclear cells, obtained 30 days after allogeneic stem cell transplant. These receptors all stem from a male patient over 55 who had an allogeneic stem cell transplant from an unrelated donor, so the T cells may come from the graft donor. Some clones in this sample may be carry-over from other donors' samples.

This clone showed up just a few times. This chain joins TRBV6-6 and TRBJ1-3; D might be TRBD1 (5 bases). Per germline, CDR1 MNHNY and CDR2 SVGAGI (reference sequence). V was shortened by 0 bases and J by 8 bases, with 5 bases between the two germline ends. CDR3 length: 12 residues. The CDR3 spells CASSYSGDTIYF. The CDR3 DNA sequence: TGTGCCAGCAGTTACTCGGGGGACACCATATATTTT.

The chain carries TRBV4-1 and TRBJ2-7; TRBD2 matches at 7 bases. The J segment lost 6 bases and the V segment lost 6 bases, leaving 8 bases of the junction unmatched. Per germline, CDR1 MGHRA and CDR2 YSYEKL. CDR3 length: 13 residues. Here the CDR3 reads CASRLGGLGEQYF. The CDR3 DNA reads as TGCGCCAGCAGGTTGGGAGGGTTAGGCGAGCAGTACTTC.

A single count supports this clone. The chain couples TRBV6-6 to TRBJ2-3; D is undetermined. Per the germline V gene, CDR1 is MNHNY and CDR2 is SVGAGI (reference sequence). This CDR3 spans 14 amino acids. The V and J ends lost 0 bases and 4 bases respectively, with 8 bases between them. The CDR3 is CASSYSPGADTQYF. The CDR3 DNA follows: TGTGCCAGCAGTTACTCACCGGGCGCAGATACGCAGTATTTT.

CDR3 residues: CASSLASEEQPQHF. The CDR3 nucleotides read TGTGCCAGCAGCTTAGCATCCGAGGAACAGCCCCAGCATTTT. This chain joins TRBV7-9 and TRBJ1-5; D remains unclear. V lost 0 bases and J lost 7, with 10 bases in between. CDR3 size: 14 residues. CDR1 is SEHNR, CDR2 FQNEAQ, per germline (reference sequence). Looking up the rest from reference TRBV7-9 and TRBJ1-5 gives the full variable domain: DTGVSQNPRHKITKRGQNVTFRCDPISEHNRLYWYRQTLGQGPEFLTYFQNEAQLEKSRLLSDRFSAERPKGSFSTLEIQRTEQGDSAMYLCASSLASEEQPQHFGDGTRLSIL.

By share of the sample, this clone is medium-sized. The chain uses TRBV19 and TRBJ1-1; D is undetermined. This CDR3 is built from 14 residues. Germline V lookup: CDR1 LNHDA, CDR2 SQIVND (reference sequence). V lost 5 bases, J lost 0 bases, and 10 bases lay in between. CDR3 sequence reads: CASSPAGVNTEAFF. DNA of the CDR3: TGTGCCAGTAGTCCTGCGGGTGTGAACACTGAAGCTTTCTTT. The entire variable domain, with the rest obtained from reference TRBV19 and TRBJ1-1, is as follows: DGGITQSPKYLFRKEGQNVTLSCEQNLNHDAMYWYRQDPGQGLRLIYYSQIVNDFQKGDIAEGYSVSREKKESFPLTVTSAQKNPTAFYLCASSPAGVNTEAFFGQGTRLTVV.

The chain's CDR3 is CASSVASGGSDTQYF. The CDR3 DNA sequence: TGTGCCAGCAGCGTAGCCAGCGGGGGATCAGATACGCAGTATTTT. This chain connects TRBV9 to TRBJ2-3; 8 nucleotides agree with TRBD2. The CDR3 sequence is 15 residues long. Per the germline V gene, CDR1 is SGDLS and CDR2 is YYNGEE. The V segment lost 0 bases and the J segment 4 bases; nucleotides outside the gene matches: 4.

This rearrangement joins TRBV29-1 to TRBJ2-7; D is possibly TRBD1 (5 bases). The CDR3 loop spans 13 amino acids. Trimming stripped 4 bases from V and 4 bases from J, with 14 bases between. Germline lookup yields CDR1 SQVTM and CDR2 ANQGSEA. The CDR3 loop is CSVGAGSGYEQYF. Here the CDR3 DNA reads TGCAGCGTTGGCGCAGGGTCTGGTTACGAGCAGTACTTC.

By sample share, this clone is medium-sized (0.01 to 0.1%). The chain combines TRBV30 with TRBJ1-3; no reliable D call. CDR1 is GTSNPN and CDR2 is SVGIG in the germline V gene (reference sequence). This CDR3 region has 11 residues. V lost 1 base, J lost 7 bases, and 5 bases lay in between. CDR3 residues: CAWSDTNTIYF. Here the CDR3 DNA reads TGTGCCTGGAGTGATACGAACACCATATATTTT.

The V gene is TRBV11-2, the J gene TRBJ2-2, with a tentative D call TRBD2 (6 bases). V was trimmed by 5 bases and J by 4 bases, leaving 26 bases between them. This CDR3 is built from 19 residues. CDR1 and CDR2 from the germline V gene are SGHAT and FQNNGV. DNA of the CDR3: TGTGCCAGCAGCGAGCCCCCGGGTTTGGGGCTAGCGATCACCGGGGAGCTGTTTTTT. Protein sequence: CASSEPPGLGLAITGELFF. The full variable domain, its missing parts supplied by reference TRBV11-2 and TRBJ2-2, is EAGVAQSPRYKIIEKRQSVAFWCNPISGHATLYWYQQILGQGPKLLIQFQNNGVVDDSQLPKDRFSAERLKGVDSTLKIQPAKLEDSAVYLCASSEPPGLGLAITGELFFGEGSRLTVL.